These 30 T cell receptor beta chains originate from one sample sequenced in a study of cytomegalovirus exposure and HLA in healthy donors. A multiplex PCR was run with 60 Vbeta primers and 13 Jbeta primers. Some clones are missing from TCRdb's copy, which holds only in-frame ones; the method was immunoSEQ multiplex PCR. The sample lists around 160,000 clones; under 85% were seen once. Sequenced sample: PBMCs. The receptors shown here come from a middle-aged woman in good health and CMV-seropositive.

In DNA, the CDR3 is TGTGCCAGCTCGAGAAACGGACAGAGCAATCAGCCCCAGCATTTT. This translates into CASSRNGQSNQPQHF. This chain connects TRBV18 to TRBJ1-5, with D perhaps TRBD1 (6 bases). CDR1 KGHSH and CDR2 LQKENI come from the germline V gene. This CDR3 has 15 residues. The V gene lost 6 bases and the J gene lost 1 base, with 13 bases spanning the gap. The variable domain in full, completed from reference TRBV18 and TRBJ1-5, reads NAGVMQNPRHLVRRRGQEARLRCSPMKGHSHVYWYRQLPEEGLKFMVYLQKENIIDESGMPKERFSAEFPKEGPSILRIQQVVRGDSAAYFCASSRNGQSNQPQHFGDGTRLSIL.

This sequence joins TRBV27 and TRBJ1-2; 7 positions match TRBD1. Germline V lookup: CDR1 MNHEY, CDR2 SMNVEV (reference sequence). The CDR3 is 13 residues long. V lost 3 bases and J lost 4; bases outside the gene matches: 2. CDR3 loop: CASSFNRGYGYTF. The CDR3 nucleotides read TGTGCCAGCAGTTTTAACAGGGGCTATGGCTACACCTTC.

DNA of the CDR3: TGTGCCAGCAGCCCCCCCCCGGGACTAGCGGGGGGGAGCACAGATACGCAGTATTTT. Amino acid sequence: CASSPPPGLAGGSTDTQYF. The genes are TRBV13 and TRBJ2-3; TRBD2 matches 16 bases. The CDR3 consists of 19 residues. Germline assignment: CDR1 PRHDT and CDR2 FYEKMQ (reference sequence). V lost 5 bases, J lost 0 bases, and 8 bases stayed unmatched.

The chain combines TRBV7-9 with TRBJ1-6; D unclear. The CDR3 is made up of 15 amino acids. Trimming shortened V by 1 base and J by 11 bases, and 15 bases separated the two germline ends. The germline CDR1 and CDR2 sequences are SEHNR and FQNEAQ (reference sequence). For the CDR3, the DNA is TGTGCCAGCAGCTTAGGTGCGGGAAGCGGGGCACCCCTCCACTTT. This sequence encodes CASSLGAGSGAPLHF.

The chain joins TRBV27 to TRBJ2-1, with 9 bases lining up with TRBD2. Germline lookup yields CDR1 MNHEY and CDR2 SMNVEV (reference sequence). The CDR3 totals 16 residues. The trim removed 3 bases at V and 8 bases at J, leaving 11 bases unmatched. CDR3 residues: CASSFLAGGRVDEQFF. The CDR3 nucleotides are TGTGCCAGCAGTTTCCTTGCGGGGGGGCGGGTCGATGAGCAGTTCTTC.

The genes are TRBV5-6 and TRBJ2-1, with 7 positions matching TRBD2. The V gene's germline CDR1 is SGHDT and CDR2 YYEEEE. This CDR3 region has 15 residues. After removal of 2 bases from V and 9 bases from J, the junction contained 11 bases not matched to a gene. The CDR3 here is CASSFAMGGVSEQFF. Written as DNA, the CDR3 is TGTGCCAGCAGCTTCGCGATGGGGGGGGTCAGTGAGCAGTTCTTC.

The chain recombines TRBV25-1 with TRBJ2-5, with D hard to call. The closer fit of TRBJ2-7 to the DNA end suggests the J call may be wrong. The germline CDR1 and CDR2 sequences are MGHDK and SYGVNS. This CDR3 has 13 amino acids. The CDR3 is CASSEVNYYEQYF. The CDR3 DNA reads TGTGCCAGCAGTGAGGTTAACTACTACGAGCAGTACTTC.

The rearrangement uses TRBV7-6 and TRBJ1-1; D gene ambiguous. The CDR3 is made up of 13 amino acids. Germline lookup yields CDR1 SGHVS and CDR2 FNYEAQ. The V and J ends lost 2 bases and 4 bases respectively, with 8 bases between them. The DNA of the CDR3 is TGTGCCAGCAGCTTAAGGGAGGGCACTGAAGCTTTCTTT. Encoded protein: CASSLREGTEAFF.

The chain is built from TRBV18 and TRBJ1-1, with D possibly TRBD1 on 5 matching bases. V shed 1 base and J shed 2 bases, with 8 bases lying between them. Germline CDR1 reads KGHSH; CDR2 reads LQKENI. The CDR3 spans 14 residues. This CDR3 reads CASSPLRVNTEAFF. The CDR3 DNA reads TGTGCCAGCTCACCACTCAGGGTTAACACTGAAGCTTTCTTT.

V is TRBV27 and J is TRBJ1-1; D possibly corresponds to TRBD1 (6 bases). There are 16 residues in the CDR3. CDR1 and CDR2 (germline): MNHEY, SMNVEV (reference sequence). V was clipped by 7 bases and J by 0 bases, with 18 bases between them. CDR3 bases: TGTGCCAGCAAATTTCCGGGACACTCGATGAACACTGAAGCTTTCTTT. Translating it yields CASKFPGHSMNTEAFF.

CDR3 in DNA: TGTGCCAGCAGCCTCCGGGACAGGGGGGGCTACACCTTC. It is translated as CASSLRDRGGYTF. The chain recombines TRBV7-3 with TRBJ1-2, with 11 bases matching TRBD1. There are 13 residues in the CDR3. Germline loops: CDR1 SGHTA, CDR2 FQGTGA. With V trimmed by 5 bases and J by 8 bases, 4 bases remained unmatched.

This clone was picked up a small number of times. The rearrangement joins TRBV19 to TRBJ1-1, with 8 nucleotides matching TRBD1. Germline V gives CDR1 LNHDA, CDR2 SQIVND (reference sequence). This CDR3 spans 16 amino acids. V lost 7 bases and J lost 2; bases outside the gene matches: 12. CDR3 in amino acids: CASKAQGAQENTEAFF. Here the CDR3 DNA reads TGTGCCAGTAAAGCTCAGGGGGCTCAGGAAAACACTGAAGCTTTCTTT.

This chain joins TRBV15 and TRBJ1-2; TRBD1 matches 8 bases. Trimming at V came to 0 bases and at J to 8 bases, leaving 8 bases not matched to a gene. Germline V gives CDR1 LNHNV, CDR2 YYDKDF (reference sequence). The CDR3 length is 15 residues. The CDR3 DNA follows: TGTGCCACCAGCAGAGATCAGGGGGCGCGGGGCGGCTACACCTTC. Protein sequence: CATSRDQGARGGYTF.

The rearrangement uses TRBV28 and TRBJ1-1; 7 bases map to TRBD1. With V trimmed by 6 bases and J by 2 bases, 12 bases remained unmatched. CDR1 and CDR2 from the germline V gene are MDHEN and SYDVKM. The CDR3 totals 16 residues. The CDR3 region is CASSAIPGQLNTEAFF. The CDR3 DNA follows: TGTGCCAGCAGCGCGATTCCGGGACAGCTCAACACTGAAGCTTTCTTT.

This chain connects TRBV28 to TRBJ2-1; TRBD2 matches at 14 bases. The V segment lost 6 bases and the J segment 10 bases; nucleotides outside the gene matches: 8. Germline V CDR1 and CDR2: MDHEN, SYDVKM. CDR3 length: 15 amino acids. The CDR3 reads CASRKTSGGALEQFF. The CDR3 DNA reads TGTGCCAGCAGAAAGACTAGCGGGGGGGCCCTCGAGCAGTTCTTC.

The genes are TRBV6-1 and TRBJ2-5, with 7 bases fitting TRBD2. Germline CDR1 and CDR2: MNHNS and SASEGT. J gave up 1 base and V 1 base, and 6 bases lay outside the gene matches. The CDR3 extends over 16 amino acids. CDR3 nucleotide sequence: TGTGCCAGCAGTGAAGGCCTAGCGGCCCTCCAAGAGACCCAGTACTTC. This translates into CASSEGLAALQETQYF.

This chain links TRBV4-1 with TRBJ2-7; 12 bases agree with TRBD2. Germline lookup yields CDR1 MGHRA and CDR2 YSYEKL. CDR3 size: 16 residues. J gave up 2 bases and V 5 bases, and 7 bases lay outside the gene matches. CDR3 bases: TGCGCCAGCAGCTCGGGACTAGCGGGCGATACCTACGAGCAGTACTTC. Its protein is CASSSGLAGDTYEQYF.

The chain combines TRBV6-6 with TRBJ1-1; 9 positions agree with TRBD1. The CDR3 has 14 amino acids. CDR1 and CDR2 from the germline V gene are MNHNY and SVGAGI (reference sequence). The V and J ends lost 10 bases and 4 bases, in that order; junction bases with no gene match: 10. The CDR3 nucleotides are TGTGCCACCCTCCGGGACAGGGCTGGCACTGAAGCTTTCTTT. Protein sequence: CATLRDRAGTEAFF.

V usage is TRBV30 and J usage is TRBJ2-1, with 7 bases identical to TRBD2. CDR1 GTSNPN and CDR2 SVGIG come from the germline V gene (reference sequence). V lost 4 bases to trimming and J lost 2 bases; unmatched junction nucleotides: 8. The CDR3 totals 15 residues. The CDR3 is CAWTGQAGAYNEQFF. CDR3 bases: TGTGCCTGGACCGGGCAGGCGGGGGCCTACAATGAGCAGTTCTTC. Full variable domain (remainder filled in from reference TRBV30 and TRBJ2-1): SQTIHQWPATLVQPVGSPLSLECTVEGTSNPNLYWYRQAAGRGLQLLFYSVGIGQISSEVPQNLSASRPQDRQFILSSKKLLLSDSGFYLCAWTGQAGAYNEQFFGPGTRLTVL.

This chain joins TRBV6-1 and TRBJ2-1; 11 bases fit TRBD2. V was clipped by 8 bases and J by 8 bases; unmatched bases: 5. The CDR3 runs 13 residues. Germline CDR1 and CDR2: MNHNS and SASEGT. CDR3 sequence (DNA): TGTGCCAGCGCACTAGCGGGGGTTTATGAGCAGTTCTTC. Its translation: CASALAGVYEQFF.

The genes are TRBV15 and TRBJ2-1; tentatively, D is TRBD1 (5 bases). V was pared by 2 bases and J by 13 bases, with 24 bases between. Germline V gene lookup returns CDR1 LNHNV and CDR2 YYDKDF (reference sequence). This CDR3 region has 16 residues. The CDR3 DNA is TGTGCCACCAGCAGACCCGGTAAGTCCGACAGATCCCTTCAGTTCTTC. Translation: CATSRPGKSDRSLQFF.

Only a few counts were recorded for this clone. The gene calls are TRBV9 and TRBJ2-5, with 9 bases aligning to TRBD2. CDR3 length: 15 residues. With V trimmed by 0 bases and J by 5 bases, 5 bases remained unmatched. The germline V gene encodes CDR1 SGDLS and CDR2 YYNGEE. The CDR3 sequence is CASSVGGLAGETQYF. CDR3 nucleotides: TGTGCCAGCAGCGTAGGGGGGCTAGCGGGGGAGACCCAGTACTTC. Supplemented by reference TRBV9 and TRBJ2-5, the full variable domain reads DSGVTQTPKHLITATGQRVTLRCSPRSGDLSVYWYQQSLDQGLQFLIQYYNGEERAKGNILERFSAQQFPDLHSELNLSSLELGDSALYFCASSVGGLAGETQYFGPGTRLLVL.

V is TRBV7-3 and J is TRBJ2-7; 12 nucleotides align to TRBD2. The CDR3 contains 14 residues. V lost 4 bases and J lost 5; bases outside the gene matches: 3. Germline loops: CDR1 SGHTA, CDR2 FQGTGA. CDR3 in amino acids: CASSSGLAGHEQYF. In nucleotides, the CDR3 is TGTGCCAGCAGCTCAGGACTAGCGGGGCACGAGCAGTACTTC.

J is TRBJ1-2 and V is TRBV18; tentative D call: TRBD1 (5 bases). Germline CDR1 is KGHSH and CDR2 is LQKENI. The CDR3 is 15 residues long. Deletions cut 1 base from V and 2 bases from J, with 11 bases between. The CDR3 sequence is CASSPQQGSNYGYTF. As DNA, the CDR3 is TGTGCCAGCTCACCACAGCAGGGATCCAACTATGGCTACACCTTC.

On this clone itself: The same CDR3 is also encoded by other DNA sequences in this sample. CDR3 residues: CASSPGQGTYNEQFF. The CDR3 bases are TGTGCCAGCAGCCCTGGACAGGGAACTTACAATGAGCAGTTCTTC. The chain couples TRBV9 to TRBJ2-1; 8 bases are a match to TRBD1. V lost 4 bases and J lost 4; bases outside the gene matches: 7. The CDR3 has 15 residues. Germline assignment: CDR1 SGDLS and CDR2 YYNGEE. Full variable domain (missing parts from reference TRBV9 and TRBJ2-1): DSGVTQTPKHLITATGQRVTLRCSPRSGDLSVYWYQQSLDQGLQFLIQYYNGEERAKGNILERFSAQQFPDLHSELNLSSLELGDSALYFCASSPGQGTYNEQFFGPGTRLTVL.

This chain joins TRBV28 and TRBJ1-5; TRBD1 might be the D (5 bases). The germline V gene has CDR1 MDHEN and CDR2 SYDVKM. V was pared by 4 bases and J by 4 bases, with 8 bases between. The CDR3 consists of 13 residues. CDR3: CASSSGGNQPQHF. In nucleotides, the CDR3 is TGTGCCAGCAGTTCGGGGGGGAATCAGCCCCAGCATTTT. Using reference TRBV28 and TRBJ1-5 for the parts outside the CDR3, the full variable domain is DVKVTQSSRYLVKRTGEKVFLECVQDMDHENMFWYRQDPGLGLRLIYFSYDVKMKEKGDIPEGYSVSREKKERFSLILESASTNQTSMYLCASSSGGNQPQHFGDGTRLSIL.

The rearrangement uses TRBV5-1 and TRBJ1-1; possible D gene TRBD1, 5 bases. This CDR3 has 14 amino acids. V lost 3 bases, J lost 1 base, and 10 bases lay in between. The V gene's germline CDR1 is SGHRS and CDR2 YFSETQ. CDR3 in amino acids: CASSSDGQNTEAFF. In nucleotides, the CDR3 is TGCGCCAGCAGCTCAGACGGACAGAACACTGAAGCTTTCTTT.

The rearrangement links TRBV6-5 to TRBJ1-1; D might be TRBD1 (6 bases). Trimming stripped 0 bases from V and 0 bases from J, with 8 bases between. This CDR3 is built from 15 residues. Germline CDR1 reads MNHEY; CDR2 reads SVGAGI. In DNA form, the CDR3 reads TGTGCCAGCAGTTACTCTGCAGGGGTGAACACTGAAGCTTTCTTT. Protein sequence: CASSYSAGVNTEAFF.

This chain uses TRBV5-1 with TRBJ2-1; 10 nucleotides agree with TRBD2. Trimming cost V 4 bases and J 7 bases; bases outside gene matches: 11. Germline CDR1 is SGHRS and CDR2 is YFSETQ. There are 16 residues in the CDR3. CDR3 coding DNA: TGCGCCAGCAGCCCTGCCGGGGTTAGCGGGGGGAATGAGCAGTTCTTC. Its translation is CASSPAGVSGGNEQFF.

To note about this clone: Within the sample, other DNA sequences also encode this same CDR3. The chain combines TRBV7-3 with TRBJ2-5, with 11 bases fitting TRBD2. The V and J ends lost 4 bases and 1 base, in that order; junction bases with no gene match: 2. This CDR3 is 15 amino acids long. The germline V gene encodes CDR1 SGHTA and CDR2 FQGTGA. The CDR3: CASSSLAGGQETQYF. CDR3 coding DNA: TGTGCCAGCAGCTCCCTAGCGGGGGGCCAAGAGACCCAGTACTTC.